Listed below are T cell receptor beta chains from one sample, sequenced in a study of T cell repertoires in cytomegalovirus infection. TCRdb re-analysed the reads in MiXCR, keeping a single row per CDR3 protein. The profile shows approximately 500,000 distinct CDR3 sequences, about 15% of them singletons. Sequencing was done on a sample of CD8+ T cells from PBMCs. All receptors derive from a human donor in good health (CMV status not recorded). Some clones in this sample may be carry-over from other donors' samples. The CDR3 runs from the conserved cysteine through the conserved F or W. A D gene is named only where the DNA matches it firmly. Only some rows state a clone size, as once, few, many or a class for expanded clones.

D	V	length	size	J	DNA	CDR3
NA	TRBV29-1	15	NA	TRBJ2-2	TGCAGCGTTGAAGATTTTAAAGGGGGGATCGGGGAGCTGTTTTTT	CSVEDFKGGIGELFF
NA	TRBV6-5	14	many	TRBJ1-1	TGTGCCTCCCACTCTGGGTACATGAACACTGAAGCTTTCTTT	CASHSGYMNTEAFF
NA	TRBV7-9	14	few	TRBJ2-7	TGTGCCAGCAGCGCAAGAGACCTGTCCTACGAGCAGTACTTC	CASSARDLSYEQYF
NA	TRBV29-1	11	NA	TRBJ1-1	TGCAGCGCAGGAACAGGGTACGGAGCTTTCTTT	CSAGTGYGAFF
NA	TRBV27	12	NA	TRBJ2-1	TGTGCCAGCAGTCTAAAAGGGGGGAAGCAGTTCTTC	CASSLKGGKQFF
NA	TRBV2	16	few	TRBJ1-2	TGTGCCAGCAGTGAATCTGGACGGGGGTGGAGGGATGGCTACACCTTC	CASSESGRGWRDGYTF
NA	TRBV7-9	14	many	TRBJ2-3	TGTGCCAGCAGCCCGGACGCCAGCACAGATACGCAGTATTTT	CASSPDASTDTQYF
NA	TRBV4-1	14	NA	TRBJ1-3	TGCGCCAGCCGGCCCCTGGAAATCGGAAACACCATATATTTT	CASRPLEIGNTIYF
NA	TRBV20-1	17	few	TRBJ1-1	TGCAGTGCTAGCTCATCCGGGCCGAAAATCGGGTTCACTGAAGCTTTCTTT	CSASSSGPKIGFTEAFF
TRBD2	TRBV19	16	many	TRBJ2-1	TGTGCCAGTAGTATTCGAAGTAGCGGGGGTGACAATGAGCAGTTCTTC	CASSIRSSGGDNEQFF
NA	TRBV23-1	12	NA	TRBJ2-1	TGCGCCAGCAGTCAATCATTCCATGAGCAGTTCTTC	CASSQSFHEQFF
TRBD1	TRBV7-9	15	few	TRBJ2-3	TGTGCCAGCAGCAAGACCCGACAGGGGAGGGATACGCAGTATTTT	CASSKTRQGRDTQYF
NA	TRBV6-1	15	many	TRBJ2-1	TGTGCCAGTACGGAACGAGGAGGACCCTACAATGAGCAGTTCTTC	CASTERGGPYNEQFF
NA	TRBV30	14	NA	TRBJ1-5	TGTGCCTGGAGTATCTCAGTCCTTGGGGGGCCCCAGCATTTT	CAWSISVLGGPQHF
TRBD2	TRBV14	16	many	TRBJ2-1	TGTGCCAGCAGCCAAGACGCTAGCGGTGTATACAATGAGCAGTTCTTC	CASSQDASGVYNEQFF
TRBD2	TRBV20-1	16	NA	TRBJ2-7	TGCAGTGCTAGAGATTGGGGGCGGGAGGAGACCTACGAGCAGTACTTC	CSARDWGREETYEQYF
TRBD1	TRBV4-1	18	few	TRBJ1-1	TGCGCCAGCAGCCAAAGACCGGGACAGGGGGCGGGAAACACTGAAGCTTTCTTT	CASSQRPGQGAGNTEAFF
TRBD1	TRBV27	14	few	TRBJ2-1	TGTGCCAGCAGCGGACAGGGTAGGGACAATGAGCAGTTCTTC	CASSGQGRDNEQFF
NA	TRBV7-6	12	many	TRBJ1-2	TGTGCCAGCAGCGACCCCGAGGATGGCTACACCTTC	CASSDPEDGYTF
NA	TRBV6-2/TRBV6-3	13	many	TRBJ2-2	TGTGCCAGCAGTTACGGAGACACCGGGGAGCTGTTTTTT	CASSYGDTGELFF
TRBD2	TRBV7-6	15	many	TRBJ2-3	TGTGCCAGCAGCCCCCTGGGACTACGCACAGATACGCAGTATTTT	CASSPLGLRTDTQYF
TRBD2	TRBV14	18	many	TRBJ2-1	TGTGCCAGCAGCCATGACCCTAGCGGGGGGAATTCCTACAATGAGCAGTTCTTC	CASSHDPSGGNSYNEQFF
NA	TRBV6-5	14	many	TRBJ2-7	TGTGCCAGCAGTTACTCTGACAGGAGCTACGAGCAGTACTTC	CASSYSDRSYEQYF
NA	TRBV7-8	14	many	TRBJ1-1	TGTGCCAGCAGCATGAGGACAGCGAACACTGAAGCTTTCTTT	CASSMRTANTEAFF
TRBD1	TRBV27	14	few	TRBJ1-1	TGTGCCAGCAGACATACGGACGGGACAGGTGAAGCTTTCTTT	CASRHTDGTGEAFF
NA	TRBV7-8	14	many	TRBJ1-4	TGTGCCAGCAGCTTAGGACGTTCCAATGAAAAACTGTTTTTT	CASSLGRSNEKLFF